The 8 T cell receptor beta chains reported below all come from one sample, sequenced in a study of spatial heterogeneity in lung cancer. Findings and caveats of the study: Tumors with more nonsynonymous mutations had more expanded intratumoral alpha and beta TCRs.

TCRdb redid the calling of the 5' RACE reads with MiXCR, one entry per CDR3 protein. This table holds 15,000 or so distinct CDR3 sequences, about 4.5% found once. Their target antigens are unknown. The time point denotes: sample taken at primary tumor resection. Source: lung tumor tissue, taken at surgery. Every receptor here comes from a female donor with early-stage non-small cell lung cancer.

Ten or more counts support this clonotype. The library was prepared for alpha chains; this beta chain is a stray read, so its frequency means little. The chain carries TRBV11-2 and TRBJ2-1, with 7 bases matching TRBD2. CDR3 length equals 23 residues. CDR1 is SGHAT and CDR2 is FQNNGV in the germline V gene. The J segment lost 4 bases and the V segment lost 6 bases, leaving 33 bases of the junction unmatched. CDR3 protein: CASRVAGSSRPRTRGAIYNEQFF. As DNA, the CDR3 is TGTGCCAGCAGAGTAGCGGGTTCTTCCCGCCCACGCACTAGAGGGGCTATATACAATGAGCAGTTCTTC.

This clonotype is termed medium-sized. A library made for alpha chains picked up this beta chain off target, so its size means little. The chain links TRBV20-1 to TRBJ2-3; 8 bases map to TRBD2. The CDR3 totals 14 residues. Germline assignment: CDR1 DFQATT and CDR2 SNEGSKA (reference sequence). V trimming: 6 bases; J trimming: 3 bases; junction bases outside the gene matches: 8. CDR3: CSADGGAGTDTQYF. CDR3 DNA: TGCAGTGCCGACGGGGGGGCCGGTACAGATACGCAGTATTTT.

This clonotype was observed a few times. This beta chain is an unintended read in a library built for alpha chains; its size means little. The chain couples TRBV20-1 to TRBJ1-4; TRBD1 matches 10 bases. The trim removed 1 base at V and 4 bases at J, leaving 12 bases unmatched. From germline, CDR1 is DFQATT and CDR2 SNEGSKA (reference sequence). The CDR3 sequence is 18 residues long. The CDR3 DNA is TGCAGTGCTAGAGGATATGGGACAGGGGAGGTTGGTAATGAAAAACTGTTTTTT. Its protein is CSARGYGTGEVGNEKLFF.

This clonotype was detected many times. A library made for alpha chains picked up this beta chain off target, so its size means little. The CDR3 bases are TGTGCCAGCAGCTTATGGGGGGACACCGGGGAGCTGTTTTTT. This gives the protein CASSLWGDTGELFF. The V call is TRBV7-9, the J call TRBJ2-2; D is possibly TRBD2 (6 bases). V lost 2 bases to trimming and J lost 3 bases, with 7 bases between them. In germline, CDR1 is SEHNR, CDR2 FQNEAQ (reference sequence). This CDR3 spans 14 amino acids.

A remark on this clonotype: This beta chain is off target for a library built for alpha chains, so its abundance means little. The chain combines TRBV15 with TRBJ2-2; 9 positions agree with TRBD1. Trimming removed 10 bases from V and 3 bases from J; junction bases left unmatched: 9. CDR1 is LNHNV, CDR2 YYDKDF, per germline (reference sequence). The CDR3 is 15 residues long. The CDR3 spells CASAPGQGHTGELFF. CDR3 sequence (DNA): TGTGCCAGCGCCCCCGGACAGGGGCACACCGGGGAGCTGTTTTTT.

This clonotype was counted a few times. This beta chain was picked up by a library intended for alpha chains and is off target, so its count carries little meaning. The CDR3 protein is CARARRGGTDTQYF. The CDR3, as DNA: TGTGCCCGTGCCCGGCGGGGGGGCACAGATACGCAGTATTTT. The chain links TRBV30 to TRBJ2-3, with 8 positions matching TRBD2. Germline-derived CDR1 and CDR2 are GTSNPN and SVGIG (reference sequence). There are 14 residues in the CDR3. The trim removed 8 bases at V and 1 base at J, leaving 8 bases unmatched.

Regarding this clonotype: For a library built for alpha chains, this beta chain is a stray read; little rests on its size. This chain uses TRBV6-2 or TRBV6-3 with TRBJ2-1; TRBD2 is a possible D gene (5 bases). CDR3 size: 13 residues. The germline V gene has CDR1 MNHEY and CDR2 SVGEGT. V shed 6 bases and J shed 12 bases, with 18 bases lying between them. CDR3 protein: CASRPSSTRRQFF. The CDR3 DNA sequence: TGTGCCAGCAGACCCTCCTCAACTAGGAGGCAGTTCTTC.

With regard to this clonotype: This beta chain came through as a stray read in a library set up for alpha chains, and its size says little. The CDR3, as DNA: TGCGCCAGCAGCTTGGGATCGTTCGTGAGGGCTTATGGCTACACCTTC. Its protein product is CASSLGSFVRAYGYTF. V and J are TRBV5-1 and TRBJ1-2; no definite D call. V gave up 0 bases and J gave up 5 bases, with 17 bases separating them. Germline V gene lookup returns CDR1 SGHRS and CDR2 YFSETQ. The CDR3 is made up of 16 amino acids.